This paragraph reports one TCR beta chain. Only in-frame clones appear in the TCRdb table, and some are missing; sequencing was by immunoSEQ multiplex PCR. Counted here are 80,000 to 95,000 clones, 85% to 95% occurring once; the ten biggest clones make up roughly 0.28%. The V gene's germline CDR1 is MNHNS and CDR2 SASEGT. The CDR3 consists of 17 residues. Trimming took 1 base from V and 4 from J; bases not matched to a gene: 6. These data originate in a study of technical replicates of blood from a few donors. The rearrangement joins TRBV6-1 to TRBJ2-1; 11 bases are a match to TRBD2. The source of this sequence is a human donor in good health. The specimen was T cells isolated from PBMCs. The CDR3 region has the DNA TGTGCCAGCAGTGAAGTATATGGGACTAGCGGTTACAATGAGCAGTTCTTC. Its translation is CASSEVYGTSGYNEQFF.